What follows are 32 T cell receptor beta chains derived from one specimen sequenced in a study of regulatory T cells in long-lasting Graves disease. The time point is: persistent/refractory GD, antithyroid drugs over 5 years with positive TRAb. From PBMCs, RNA was extracted and then used to make the TCR library. CDR3 regions were amplified by Arm-PCR using iRepertoire HTBI primers to build TCR beta libraries. From the multiplex PCR reads, TCRdb called clonotypes with MiXCR, one entry per CDR3 protein. In the table there are about 430,000 distinct CDR3 sequences, around 23% of which are singletons. Material: peripheral blood mononuclear cells (PBMCs), obtained when the disease was refractory, from a patient treated with antithyroid drugs. Receptors originate from a female donor with Graves disease.

This clonotype was counted at least ten times. The V and J genes are TRBV20-1 and TRBJ2-2; no clear D gene. The CDR3 consists of 14 residues. Germline V gene lookup returns CDR1 DFQATT and CDR2 SNEGSKA (reference sequence). The V gene lost 4 bases and the J gene lost 1 base, with 10 bases spanning the gap. CDR3 sequence: CSANGRENTGELFF. CDR3 nucleotides: TGCAGTGCTAACGGAAGAGAGAACACCGGGGAGCTGTTTTTT.

For this clonotype: The germline gene is not matched at one end of the junction; a read error may be the cause. The chain joins TRBV7-9 to TRBJ1-1; a possible D gene is TRBD1 (5 bases). This CDR3 contains 15 residues. CDR1 SEHNR and CDR2 FQNEAQ come from the germline V gene (reference sequence). The CDR3 sequence is CASSLVWGKNIEAFF. CDR3 nucleotide sequence: TGTGCCAGCAGCTTAGTTTGGGGGAAAAACATTGAAGCTTTCTTT.

This chain connects TRBV10-1 to TRBJ1-1, with 7 bases that match TRBD1. The trim removed 0 bases at V and 0 bases at J, leaving 7 bases unmatched. The CDR3 runs to 17 residues. The V gene's germline CDR1 is WNHNN and CDR2 SYGVQD (reference sequence). The DNA for the CDR3 is TGCGCCAGCAGTGAGTCCCCAGGGGGATTTATGAACACTGAAGCTTTCTTT. It translates to CASSESPGGFMNTEAFF.

This clonotype was recorded many times. The chain uses TRBV3-1 and TRBJ2-2; tentative D call: TRBD1 (5 bases). V was trimmed by 3 bases and J by 3 bases, leaving 11 bases between them. CDR1 and CDR2 from the germline V gene are LGHDT and YNNKEL (reference sequence). This CDR3 has 15 amino acids. The CDR3 region is CASSQEGHYTGELFF. The CDR3 coding sequence is TGTGCCAGCAGCCAGGAAGGACACTACACCGGGGAGCTGTTTTTT.

This clonotype was seen more than once but under ten times. Being one base from a much bigger clone, this may be a read error. V gene TRBV27 combines with J gene TRBJ1-1; D possibly corresponds to TRBD1 (6 bases). In germline, CDR1 is MNHEY, CDR2 SMNVEV (reference sequence). Between the trimmed V and J ends, which lost 3 bases and 4 bases, there was a span of 12 bases. The CDR3 spans 14 residues. The CDR3 DNA is TGTGCCAGCAGTTTCCTCGACAGGAGCACTGAAGCTTTCTTT. Its protein product is CASSFLDRSTEAFF.

Ten or more counts support this clonotype. The gene calls are TRBV18 and TRBJ2-5, with D perhaps matching TRBD1 (6 bases). Germline CDR1 KGHSH, CDR2 LQKENI. The CDR3 spans 16 residues. V was trimmed by 1 base and J by 2 bases, leaving 14 bases between them. CDR3 residues: CASSPLDLQGQETQYF. The CDR3 DNA is TGTGCCAGCTCACCACTTGACTTGCAGGGGCAAGAGACCCAGTACTTC.

This clonotype was detected many times. CDR3 sequence (DNA): TGTGCCAGCAGCCTAAGCGGGCTAGCCTACGAGCAGTACTTC. Its translation is CASSLSGLAYEQYF. The chain recombines TRBV7-9 with TRBJ2-7; D is perhaps TRBD2 (6 bases). The V and J ends lost 5 bases and 2 bases respectively, with 13 bases between them. This CDR3 contains 14 residues. Germline CDR1 and CDR2: SEHNR and FQNEAQ (reference sequence).

This clonotype was counted between two and nine times. The chain carries TRBV20-1 and TRBJ1-1; 8 bases agree with TRBD1. Germline-derived CDR1 and CDR2 are DFQATT and SNEGSKA (reference sequence). V dropped 3 bases and J dropped 1; count of bases not matched to a gene: 4. The CDR3 is made up of 14 amino acids. The CDR3 sequence is CSARDRVPNTEAFF. CDR3 sequence (DNA): TGCAGTGCTAGGGACAGGGTTCCGAACACTGAAGCTTTCTTT.

V gene TRBV12-3 or TRBV12-4 combines with J gene TRBJ2-1; 10 bases line up with TRBD1. The V gene end was trimmed by 4 bases and the J gene end by 4 bases; junction bases not matched to a gene: 4. The CDR3 extends over 15 amino acids. CDR3 region: CASSWTGGGYNEQFF. DNA for the CDR3: TGTGCCAGCAGTTGGACAGGGGGTGGGTACAATGAGCAGTTCTTC.

This clonotype was seen ten or more times. This chain links TRBV27 with TRBJ1-1; no reliable D call. The CDR3 spans 14 residues. Germline V lookup: CDR1 MNHEY, CDR2 SMNVEV (reference sequence). Trimming took off 3 bases at V and 1 base at J, with 9 bases between the two ends. CDR3: CASSFGPKNTEAFF. For the CDR3, the DNA is TGTGCCAGCAGTTTTGGACCGAAGAACACTGAAGCTTTCTTT.

The genes are TRBV27 and TRBJ2-7; 7 nucleotides agree with TRBD1. J lost 4 bases, V lost 4 bases, and 7 bases had no gene match. The CDR3 is 14 residues long. Germline V CDR1 and CDR2: MNHEY, SMNVEV (reference sequence). The CDR3 loop is CASSSSGQYYEQYF. The CDR3 coding sequence is TGTGCCAGCAGTTCATCGGGACAGTATTACGAGCAGTACTTC.

This chain uses TRBV2 with TRBJ2-1; D remains ambiguous. Germline V gene lookup returns CDR1 SNHLY and CDR2 FYNNEI. The V and J ends lost 1 base and 8 bases respectively, with 0 bases between them. The CDR3 has 10 residues. The CDR3 bases are TGTGCCAGCAGTGAAGATGAGCAGTTCTTC. It specifies CASSEDEQFF.

This clonotype was counted ten times or more. CDR3 loop: CASSVIQETQYF. DNA for the CDR3: TGTGCCAGCAGCGTAATACAAGAGACCCAGTACTTC. The chain employs TRBV11-2 and TRBJ2-5; D is unresolved. The CDR3 runs 12 residues. V was clipped by 5 bases and J by 2 bases, with 6 bases between them. The V gene's germline CDR1 is SGHAT and CDR2 FQNNGV.

This clonotype was counted only a few times. The chain recombines TRBV19 with TRBJ2-7; no clear D gene. Trimming took 3 bases from V and 1 from J, leaving 7 bases between them. The CDR3 is made up of 13 amino acids. CDR1 and CDR2 (germline): LNHDA, SQIVND (reference sequence). DNA of the CDR3: TGTGCCAGTAGTATTCGCACGTCCTACGAGCAGTACTTC. This gives the protein CASSIRTSYEQYF.

V and J are TRBV19 and TRBJ1-5, with TRBD1 matching over 10 bases. CDR3 length: 17 amino acids. J gave up 0 bases and V 4 bases, and 6 bases lay outside the gene matches. The germline gives CDR1 LNHDA, CDR2 SQIVND (reference sequence). CDR3 amino acids: CASSRSGTGDSNQPQHF. For the CDR3, the DNA is TGTGCCAGTAGTAGATCCGGGACAGGGGATAGCAATCAGCCCCAGCATTTT.

This clonotype has a single count. The chain is built from TRBV19 and TRBJ1-2; D remains unclear. The CDR3 contains 14 residues. From germline, CDR1 is LNHDA and CDR2 SQIVND (reference sequence). Deletions cut 3 bases from V and 8 bases from J, with 16 bases between. CDR3 sequence: CASSIRTPQLGYTF. The CDR3 DNA follows: TGTGCCAGTAGTATCAGGACTCCGCAGCTAGGCTACACCTTC.

This clonotype was recorded many times. The V gene is TRBV12-3 or TRBV12-4, the J gene TRBJ2-5; weak D call: TRBD2 (5 bases). Trimming cost V 5 bases and J 0 bases, with 7 bases left between them. This CDR3 has 13 amino acids. The CDR3 DNA is TGTGCCAGCAGTAAGGACTACCAAGAGACCCAGTACTTC. Protein product: CASSKDYQETQYF.

In its sample, this clonotype was seen many times. This sequence joins TRBV12-3 or TRBV12-4 and TRBJ2-4; 7 bases are a match to TRBD1. The ends lost 5 bases at V and 4 bases at J; junction bases unmatched: 8. This CDR3 spans 15 amino acids. The chain's CDR3 is CASSQGDSLKNIQYF. CDR3 coding DNA: TGTGCCAGCAGTCAGGGGGACAGTTTAAAAAACATTCAGTACTTC.

The chain links TRBV20-1 to TRBJ1-2, with TRBD1 as a possible D gene (5 bases). The CDR3 totals 15 residues. Looked up from germline, CDR1 is DFQATT and CDR2 is SNEGSKA (reference sequence). With 4 bases removed from V and 2 bases from J, the gap between germline ends came to 17 bases. The CDR3 is CSAKPLGRDNYGYTF. The CDR3 DNA sequence: TGCAGTGCTAAGCCCCTGGGCAGGGACAACTATGGCTACACCTTC.

In its sample, this clonotype was seen many times. V is TRBV7-9 and J is TRBJ2-4, with D maybe TRBD1 (6 bases). The V end was cut by 5 bases, the J end by 2 bases, with 10 bases between. The CDR3 consists of 14 residues. Germline CDR1 SEHNR, CDR2 FQNEAQ (reference sequence). The CDR3 spells CASSPQGSKNIQYF. In DNA form, the CDR3 reads TGTGCCAGCAGCCCACAGGGTTCCAAAAACATTCAGTACTTC.

The chain recombines TRBV7-2 with TRBJ1-1; D not certain. Trimming took off 2 bases at V and 6 bases at J, with 22 bases between the two ends. The CDR3 is made up of 17 amino acids. Per the germline V gene, CDR1 is SGHTA and CDR2 is FQGNSA. DNA of the CDR3: TGTGCCAGCAGCTTATCGAGTTGGGCAGCAGAGAGTTCTGAAGCTTTCTTT. Translated, it gives CASSLSSWAAESSEAFF.

This clonotype was seen many times. The rearrangement links TRBV29-1 to TRBJ2-7, with TRBD1 matching over 8 bases. Germline V lookup: CDR1 SQVTM, CDR2 ANQGSEA. Trimming at V came to 1 base and at J to 7 bases, leaving 12 bases not matched to a gene. CDR3 length: 15 residues. The CDR3 loop is CSVEGDRGSGEEQYF. The CDR3 nucleotides are TGCAGCGTTGAAGGCGACAGGGGTAGCGGCGAGGAGCAGTACTTC.

In its sample, this clonotype was seen many times. The genes are TRBV11-2 and TRBJ1-1; no firm D call. Trimming took off 4 bases at V and 5 bases at J, with 11 bases between the two ends. CDR1 and CDR2 from the germline V gene are SGHAT and FQNNGV. The CDR3 totals 13 residues. The CDR3 bases are TGTGCCAGCAGCTCTAGGGAGGGAACTGAAGCTTTCTTT. This encodes CASSSREGTEAFF.

Only a few counts were recorded for this clonotype. The chain couples TRBV30 to TRBJ2-5; TRBD2 agrees at 8 bases. The CDR3 is 12 residues long. Losses at the gene ends were 5 bases for V and 6 bases for J; bases not matched to a gene: 5. Germline lookup yields CDR1 GTSNPN and CDR2 SVGIG (reference sequence). CDR3 coding DNA: TGTGCCTGGGCCATAGCGGGGCAGACCCAGTACTTC. Translation: CAWAIAGQTQYF. Based on the CDR3 plus reference TRBV30 and TRBJ2-5, the full variable domain is SQTIHQWPATLVQPVGSPLSLECTVEGTSNPNLYWYRQAAGRGLQLLFYSVGIGQISSEVPQNLSASRPQDRQFILSSKKLLLSDSGFYLCAWAIAGQTQYFGPGTRLLVL.

This clonotype has more than one count but fewer than ten. The chain combines TRBV12-3 or TRBV12-4 with TRBJ2-3, with 9 bases matching TRBD2. Trimming at V came to 8 bases and at J to 6 bases, leaving 9 bases not matched to a gene. This CDR3 has 14 amino acids. The CDR3 loop is CASSSREGPDTQYF. DNA for the CDR3: TGTGCCAGCTCCTCGCGGGAGGGCCCTGATACGCAGTATTTT.

This clonotype occurred many times. The chain is built from TRBV15 and TRBJ2-5; D call uncertain. V was clipped by 1 base and J by 4 bases, with 13 bases between them. The CDR3 loop spans 15 amino acids. In germline, CDR1 is LNHNV, CDR2 YYDKDF (reference sequence). CDR3 sequence: CATSRVGQDGETQYF. CDR3 coding DNA: TGTGCCACCAGCAGAGTAGGGCAGGATGGAGAGACCCAGTACTTC.

This chain links TRBV12-3 or TRBV12-4 with TRBJ1-2; D remains unclear. This CDR3 is built from 14 residues. The V and J ends lost 1 base and 3 bases respectively, with 9 bases between them. CDR3 coding DNA: TGTGCCAGCAGTTTAGGTCTAGAATACTATGGCTACACCTTC. Translating it yields CASSLGLEYYGYTF.

CDR3 DNA sequence: TGCAGTGCTAGAGATCCCCGGGGTGACAATCAGCCCCAGCATTTT. This encodes CSARDPRGDNQPQHF. The chain carries TRBV20-1 and TRBJ1-5, with D hard to call. The germline V gene has CDR1 DFQATT and CDR2 SNEGSKA (reference sequence). V was cut by 0 bases and J by 3 bases, with 12 bases left in between. The CDR3 has 15 residues.

There are many counts of this clonotype. CDR3 loop: CASSTDRDTGELFF. The CDR3 DNA is TGTGCCAGCAGTACGGACAGGGACACCGGGGAGCTGTTTTTT. The chain has TRBV28 and TRBJ2-2, with TRBD1 matching over 8 bases. This CDR3 comprises 14 residues. In germline, CDR1 is MDHEN, CDR2 SYDVKM. The J segment lost 3 bases and the V segment lost 5 bases, leaving 2 bases of the junction unmatched.

This clonotype was recorded at least ten times. V usage is TRBV28 and J usage is TRBJ2-7; 8 bases match TRBD1. This CDR3 spans 16 amino acids. Trimming removed 2 bases from V and 2 bases from J; junction bases left unmatched: 8. Per germline, CDR1 MDHEN and CDR2 SYDVKM. The CDR3 coding sequence is TGTGCCAGCAGTTTAGTGGGAGACAGGGGAGCCTACGAGCAGTACTTC. It encodes CASSLVGDRGAYEQYF.

A remark on this clonotype: The junction differs from germline at one of its ends, possibly a read error. The chain recombines TRBV15 with TRBJ2-5, with D hard to call. Germline values: CDR1 LNHNV, CDR2 YYDKDF (reference sequence). This CDR3 has 14 residues. For the CDR3, the DNA is TGTGCCACCAGCAGAGAACTAAGGGTAGAGACCCGGTACTTC. Encoded protein: CATSRELRVETRYF.

This rearrangement joins TRBV20-1 to TRBJ2-1, with 13 bases fitting TRBD2. The CDR3 contains 15 residues. Germline V lookup: CDR1 DFQATT, CDR2 SNEGSKA (reference sequence). V dropped 0 bases and J dropped 4; count of bases not matched to a gene: 0. The CDR3 coding sequence is TGCAGTGCTAGAGAACTAGCGGGAGGGTACAATGAGCAGTTCTTC. Its protein product is CSARELAGGYNEQFF.